Included here is one TCR beta chain sequence, with context. Its antigen is still unknown. Sequencing was performed with immunoSEQ multiplex PCR; in TCRdb, only in-frame clones are kept and a portion is missing. Here the sample spans roughly 34,000 clones, 80% being singletons. The sample belongs to a study of chemoradiotherapy in HPV16-positive cancers. Whole-study findings and limits: Candidate HPV-specific clones and E7-related TCR motifs grew in tumor during treatment.

Over chemoradiotherapy, repertoires were sampled more than once. CDR3 length equals 14 residues. V shed 4 bases, J shed 3 bases, and the junction held 6 bases outside the gene matches. The chain has TRBV5-3 and TRBJ1-1; 7 positions agree with TRBD1. TRBV5-3 carries the ORF label, with uncertain function. This specimen consisted of blood, obtained from a patient who underwent chemoradiotherapy. This sequence was found in a human donor with HPV-associated anogenital cancer. The CDR3: CARSRRQGYTEAFF. The DNA of the CDR3 is TGTGCCAGAAGCCGAAGACAGGGTTACACTGAAGCTTTCTTT.